The rows below give T cell receptor beta chains drawn from one sample of a study of cytomegalovirus exposure and HLA in healthy donors. Repertoires were generated with immunoSEQ multiplex PCR, while TCRdb's copy carries only in-frame clones and drops some. Of about 180,000 clones listed, over 70% are singletons. The specimen was PBMCs. These receptors were obtained from a woman aged 55-69 years in good health and CMV-seropositive. Both conserved end residues are part of each CDR3.

V gene	J gene	CDR3 protein
TRBV10-3	TRBJ2-7	CAISESTHSGGQYF
TRBV9	TRBJ2-7	CASSVGTGQGTYEQYF
TRBV4-1	TRBJ2-3	CASSSGTTSLDTQYF
TRBV7-3	TRBJ2-2	CASSLPGELFF
TRBV6-1	TRBJ2-3	CASSAAGTISTDTQYF
TRBV6-5	TRBJ1-5	CASSKQGQRNQPQHF
TRBV27	TRBJ2-3	CASSFGTSGISDTQYF
TRBV5-1	TRBJ2-3	CASRSGLLAGVSTDTQYF
TRBV19	TRBJ1-2	CASRIRGDYGYTF
TRBV5-1	TRBJ2-1	CASSLTSGSYNEQFF
TRBV7-8	TRBJ1-1	CASSFARETEAFF
TRBV28	TRBJ1-4	CASEQGEATNEKLFF
TRBV6-5	TRBJ1-2	CASRKDSSYGYTF
TRBV5-4	TRBJ2-5	CASSLTGAGETQYF
TRBV5-4	TRBJ2-1	CASSFLGGIGGNEQFF
TRBV5-4	TRBJ1-1	CASSSSLGPGAFF
TRBV7-2	TRBJ2-3	CASSPGVAGGRSGTDTQYF
TRBV9	TRBJ2-5	CASSDTTGEETQYF
TRBV5-6	TRBJ2-5	CASSEGTSGKQYF
TRBV2	TRBJ1-1	CASTPGQGRGTEAFF
TRBV5-1	TRBJ1-1	CASSSYNVDTEAFF
TRBV19	TRBJ1-1	CASSTRTSTEAFF
TRBV7-9	TRBJ2-4	CSSSLRPGAKNIQYF
TRBV6-4	TRBJ2-1	CASAISSYNEQFF
TRBV13	TRBJ2-7	CASSRGGNYEQYF
TRBV4-2	TRBJ2-7	CASSPFSSGGGSSYEQYF
TRBV5-1	TRBJ2-6	CASSPGFLTSGANGLTF
TRBV9	TRBJ2-7	CASSAVGQPRQYF
TRBV5-4	TRBJ2-1	CASSLSGDYNEQFF
TRBV7-2	TRBJ1-1	CASSLALRGTEAFF
TRBV2	.	CASSGTGFYEQYF
TRBV19	TRBJ1-2	CASSVPTGGGYTF
TRBV19	TRBJ1-5	CASTRDTYSNQPQHF
TRBV5-1	TRBJ2-1	CASSLEGLAGGPLFF
TRBV4-2	TRBJ2-1	CASSQEASGSNEQFF